This T cell receptor beta chain was sequenced in a study of cytomegalovirus exposure and HLA in healthy donors. The overall study: About 85 million unique TCR sequences came from HLA-typed donors in an early release. Findings of the study overall: Serostatus for CMV was the only available immune exposure information.

There are 14 residues in the CDR3. The V gene's germline CDR1 is LNHDA and CDR2 SQIVND (reference sequence). Trimming removed 4 bases from V and 3 bases from J, with 13 bases in between. The PCR ran on 60 Vbeta and 13 Jbeta primers. Libraries were prepared by immunoSEQ multiplex PCR; TCRdb keeps only in-frame clonotypes and omits some of them. The sample holds about 250,000 clones, around two thirds seen once. This clone was seen more than once but under ten times. Its antigen is currently unknown. Donors showed nominal health when sampled, although they likely had unrecorded immune exposures. Source material: PBMCs. J is TRBJ2-7 and V is TRBV19; tentatively, D is TRBD2 (6 bases). The sequence was collected from a female donor in good health and CMV-seronegative. CDR3 protein: CASSTGSGGYEQYF. The CDR3 DNA is TGTGCCAGTAGTACCGGGAGTGGTGGCTACGAGCAGTACTTC. Using reference TRBV19 and TRBJ2-7 for the parts outside the CDR3, the full variable domain is DGGITQSPKYLFRKEGQNVTLSCEQNLNHDAMYWYRQDPGQGLRLIYYSQIVNDFQKGDIAEGYSVSREKKESFPLTVTSAQKNPTAFYLCASSTGSGGYEQYFGPGTRLTVT.